What follows describes a single TCR beta chain. This sample is part of a study of monozygotic twins with inflammatory bowel disease. There are 13 residues in the CDR3. Germline assignment: CDR1 SQVTM and CDR2 ANQGSEA. TCRdb re-analyzed the 5' RACE reads; it lists each CDR3 protein once, without DNA. The sample yields approximately 330,000 distinct CDR3 sequences, of which the top ten take up roughly 2%. The sample taken for sequencing was blood. The TCR was taken from a human donor with ulcerative colitis or Crohn's disease, or a healthy co-twin of an affected twin (not recorded which). The chain couples TRBV29-1 to TRBJ1-1. The CDR3 is CSTKETAGTEAFF.